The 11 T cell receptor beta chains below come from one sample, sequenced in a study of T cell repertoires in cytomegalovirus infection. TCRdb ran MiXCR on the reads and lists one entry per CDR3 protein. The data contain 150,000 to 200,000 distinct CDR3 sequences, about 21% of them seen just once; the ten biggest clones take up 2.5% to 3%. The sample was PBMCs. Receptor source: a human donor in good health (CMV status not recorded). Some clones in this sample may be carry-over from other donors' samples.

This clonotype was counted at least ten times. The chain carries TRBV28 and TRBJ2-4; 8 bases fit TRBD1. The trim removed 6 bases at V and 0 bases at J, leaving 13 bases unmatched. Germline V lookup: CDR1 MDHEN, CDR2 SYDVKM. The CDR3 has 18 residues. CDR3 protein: CASSYRDRTPLAKNIQYF. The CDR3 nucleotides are TGTGCCAGCAGCTACCGGGACAGGACCCCCCTAGCCAAAAACATTCAGTACTTC.

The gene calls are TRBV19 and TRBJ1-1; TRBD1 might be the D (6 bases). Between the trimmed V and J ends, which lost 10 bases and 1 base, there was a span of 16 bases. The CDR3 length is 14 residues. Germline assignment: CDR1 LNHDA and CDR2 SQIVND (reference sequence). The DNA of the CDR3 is TGTGCCACGCAATGGGGGGGGCCGAACACTGAAGCTTTCTTT. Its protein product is CATQWGGPNTEAFF.

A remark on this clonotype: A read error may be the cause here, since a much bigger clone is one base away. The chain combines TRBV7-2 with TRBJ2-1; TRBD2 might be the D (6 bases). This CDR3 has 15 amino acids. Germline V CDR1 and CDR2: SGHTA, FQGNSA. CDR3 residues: CPSSFWDGGYNEQFF. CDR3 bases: TGTCCCAGCAGCTTCTGGGACGGGGGATACAATGAGCAGTTCTTC.

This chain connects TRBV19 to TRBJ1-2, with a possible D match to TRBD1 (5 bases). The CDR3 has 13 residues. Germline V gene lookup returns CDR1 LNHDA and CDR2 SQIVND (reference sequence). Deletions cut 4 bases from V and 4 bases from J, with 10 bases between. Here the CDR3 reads CASSTLQGYGYTF. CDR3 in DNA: TGTGCCAGTAGTACTCTCCAGGGCTATGGCTACACCTTC.

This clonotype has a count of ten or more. The CDR3 is CASSLSGTGTYEQYF. DNA for the CDR3: TGTGCCAGCAGCCTGTCCGGGACAGGGACCTACGAGCAGTACTTC. The V gene is TRBV5-6, the J gene TRBJ2-7; 9 bases are shared with TRBD1. Trimming cost V 4 bases and J 2 bases; bases outside gene matches: 7. This CDR3 contains 15 residues. Germline V gene data show CDR1 as SGHDT and CDR2 as YYEEEE.

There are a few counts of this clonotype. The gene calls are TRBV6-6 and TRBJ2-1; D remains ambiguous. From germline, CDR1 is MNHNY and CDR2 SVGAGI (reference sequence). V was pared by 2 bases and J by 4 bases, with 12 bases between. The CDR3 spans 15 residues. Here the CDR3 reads CASSYKTALYNEQFF. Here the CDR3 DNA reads TGTGCCAGCAGTTACAAAACAGCACTTTACAATGAGCAGTTCTTC.

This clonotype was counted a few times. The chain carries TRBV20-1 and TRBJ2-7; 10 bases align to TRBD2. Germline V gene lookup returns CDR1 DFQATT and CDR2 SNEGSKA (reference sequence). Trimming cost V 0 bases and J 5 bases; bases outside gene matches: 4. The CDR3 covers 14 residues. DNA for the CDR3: TGCAGTGCTAGAGAGGCTAGCGGGAGTCACGAGCAGTACTTC. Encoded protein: CSAREASGSHEQYF.

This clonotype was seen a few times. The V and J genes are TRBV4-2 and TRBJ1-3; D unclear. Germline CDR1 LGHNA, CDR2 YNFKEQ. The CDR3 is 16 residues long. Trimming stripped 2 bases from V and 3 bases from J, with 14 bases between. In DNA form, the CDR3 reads TGTGCCAGCAGCCAAACCCCGGTGGCTGGTGGAAACACCATATATTTT. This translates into CASSQTPVAGGNTIYF.

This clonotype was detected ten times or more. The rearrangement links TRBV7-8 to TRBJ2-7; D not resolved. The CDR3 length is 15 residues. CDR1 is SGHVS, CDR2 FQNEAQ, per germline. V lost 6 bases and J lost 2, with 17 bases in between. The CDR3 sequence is CASRGRLGHPYEQYF. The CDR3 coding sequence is TGTGCCAGCAGAGGCCGGTTGGGTCATCCCTACGAGCAGTACTTC.

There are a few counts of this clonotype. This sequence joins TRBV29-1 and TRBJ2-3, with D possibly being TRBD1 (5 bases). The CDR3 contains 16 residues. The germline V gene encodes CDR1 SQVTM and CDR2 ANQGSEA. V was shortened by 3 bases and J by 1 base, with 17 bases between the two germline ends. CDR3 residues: CSVDVWLGAGTDTQYF. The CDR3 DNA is TGCAGCGTTGACGTTTGGTTAGGGGCTGGCACAGATACGCAGTATTTT.

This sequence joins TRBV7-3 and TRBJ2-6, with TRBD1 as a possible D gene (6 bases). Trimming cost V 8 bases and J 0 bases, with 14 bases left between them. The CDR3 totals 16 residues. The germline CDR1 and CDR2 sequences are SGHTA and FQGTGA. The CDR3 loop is CASDGTLSSGANVLTF. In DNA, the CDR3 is TGTGCCAGCGACGGGACACTGAGCTCTGGGGCCAACGTCCTGACTTTC.